Listed below are T cell receptor beta chains from one sample, sequenced in a study of shared clonotypes between healthy human individuals. Libraries were prepared by immunoSEQ multiplex PCR; TCRdb keeps only in-frame clonotypes and omits some of them. The data hold some 200,000 clones, with about 68% observed a single time. Sequencing was carried out using memory CD4+ T cells sorted from blood. These receptor sequences come from a young man in good health. Each CDR3 is given with its conserved first and last residue. Fields, in order: J gene, clone size, V gene, D gene, CDR3 protein, CDR3 DNA. A D gene is named only where the DNA matches it firmly. Part of the rows lack a size; the others show once, few, many or a class for expanded clones.

>TRBJ2-3|once|TRBV21-1|NA
CASIGGDTQYF
TGTGCCAGCATTGGAGGAGATACGCAGTATTTT
>TRBJ1-1|NA|TRBV6-6|NA
CASRVGDTEAFF
TGTGCCAGCAGGGTAGGGGACACTGAAGCTTTCTTT
>TRBJ2-7|few|TRBV6-1|NA
CASTGGGEQYF
TGTGCCAGCACTGGGGGCGGCGAGCAGTACTTC
>TRBJ2-6|NA|TRBV4-1|NA
CASSHAPGARSGANVLTF
TGCGCCAGCAGCCATGCACCCGGGGCCCGCTCTGGGGCCAACGTCCTGACTTTC
>TRBJ2-7|NA|TRBV7-2|TRBD1
CASSRGGSSYEQYF
TGTGCCAGCAGCCGAGGGGGCTCCTCCTACGAGCAGTACTTC
>TRBJ2-6|NA|TRBV28|NA
CASSPSRAASGANVLTF
TGTGCCAGCAGCCCCTCGAGGGCGGCCTCTGGGGCCAACGTCCTGACTTTC
>TRBJ2-1|NA|TRBV5-4|NA
CASSLSGATYNEQFF
TGTGCCAGCAGCTTGTCGGGGGCGACCTACAATGAGCAGTTCTTC
>TRBJ1-2|NA|TRBV27|TRBD1
CASSQQGTNYGYTF
TGTGCCAGCAGTCAACAGGGGACTAACTATGGCTACACCTTC
>TRBJ2-2|NA|TRBV7-8|NA
CASSFIGLVGYTGELFF
TGTGCCAGCAGCTTCATTGGCCTTGTGGGGTACACCGGGGAGCTGTTTTTT
>TRBJ2-4|NA|TRBV5-8|NA
CASSERQLAKNIQYF
TGTGCCAGCAGCGAGAGGCAACTAGCCAAAAACATTCAGTACTTC
>TRBJ1-2|once|TRBV5-1|TRBD1
CASTQQGARYGYTF
TGCGCCAGCACCCAACAGGGGGCGCGCTATGGCTACACCTTC
>TRBJ1-5|NA|TRBV5-5|TRBD1
CASSLRTGFGQPQHF
TGTGCCAGCAGCTTGAGGACAGGGTTCGGTCAGCCCCAGCATTTT
>TRBJ1-4|NA|TRBV7-2|TRBD1
CASSLDKGANEKLFF
TGTGCCAGCAGCTTAGACAAGGGGGCAAATGAAAAACTGTTTTTT
>TRBJ2-2|NA|TRBV28|TRBD2
CASSSGLTGELFF
TGTGCCAGCAGTTCGGGACTAACTGGGGAGCTGTTTTTT
>TRBJ2-3|few|TRBV5-4|NA
CASSLTDTQYF
TGTGCCAGCAGCTTGACAGATACGCAGTATTTT
>TRBJ1-5|few|TRBV5-5|NA
CASSPGAQPQPQHF
TGTGCCAGCAGCCCTGGGGCCCAGCCCCAGCCCCAGCATTTT
>TRBJ2-7|NA|TRBV28|NA
CASSFAGFSYEQYF
TGTGCCAGCAGTTTCGCGGGTTTTTCCTACGAGCAGTACTTC
>TRBJ2-2|NA|TRBV5-1|TRBD2
CASSWTSGRAGTGELFF
TGCGCCAGCAGCTGGACTAGCGGGAGGGCCGGGACCGGGGAGCTGTTTTTT
>TRBJ2-7|few|TRBV27|TRBD1
CASRLQGDSYEQYF
TGTGCCAGCAGATTACAGGGGGACTCCTACGAGCAGTACTTC
>TRBJ1-5|medium-sized|TRBV4-1|TRBD1
CASSQPLRDSSNQPQHF
TGCGCCAGCAGCCAACCGCTCCGGGACAGCTCCAATCAGCCCCAGCATTTT
>TRBJ2-3|NA|TRBV5-6|NA
CASSLDLTTDTQYF
TGTGCCAGCAGCTTGGATCTAACCACAGATACGCAGTATTTT
>TRBJ1-3|NA|TRBV7-8|NA
CASSPLGVQAGNTIYF
TGTGCCAGCAGCCCGCTAGGTGTCCAGGCGGGAAACACCATATATTTT